This TCR beta chain was sequenced in a study of molecular identifiers for immune sequencing clone quantification. The wider study: Replicates involved a five-way split of RNA from about 19,000 or 110,000 naive CD8 cells, with sequencing of four. Broader study findings: Clones that exceeded 20 RNA copies held over 98% of effector molecules, yet under 1% in naive cells.

In its sample, this clonotype was seen a few times. Its matching antigen is unknown. Using its own MiXCR run on the PCR reads, TCRdb lists one record per CDR3 protein. The data hold tens of thousands of distinct CDR3 sequences, with roughly 38% observed a single time. V dropped 4 bases and J dropped 0 bases, with 10 bases sitting between them. From germline, CDR1 is MNHEY and CDR2 SMNVEV (reference sequence). The CDR3 loop spans 15 amino acids. The V gene is TRBV27, the J gene TRBJ2-1; the D is unclear. The sample consisted of naive CD8+ T cells from blood, with Jurkat cell RNA spiked in. The subset denotes: FACS-sorted CD8+CD4-CCR7+CD45RA+ naive T cells. The sequence was obtained from a human donor in good health. Some libraries in this study had Jurkat cell RNA spiked in. The CDR3 bases are TGTGCCAGCAGTTCCCTCAGTAACTCCTACAATGAGCAGTTCTTC. Its protein product is CASSSLSNSYNEQFF.